Presented here are 5 T cell receptor beta chains from one specimen sequenced in a study of human T cells and chemical hapten exposure. TCRdb redid the calling of the RACE reads with MiXCR, one entry per CDR3 protein. The sample contains some 400,000 distinct CDR3 sequences, more than 4.5% of which appear only once. Noted time point: patch test 1, 2 weeks after DPC sensitization. Treatment indicated: therapeutic diphenylcyclopropenone sensitization with weekly scalp DPC. Sequencing used whole blood, obtained in connection with sensitization to the hapten diphenylcyclopropenone (DPC). The receptor set was obtained from a woman in her forties or fifties with alopecia areata. Some clones in this sample may be carry-over from other donors' samples.

This clonotype was observed a handful of times. This chain connects TRBV6-5 to TRBJ1-6, with TRBD1 identical over 9 bases. Germline V gives CDR1 MNHEY, CDR2 SVGAGI. The ends lost 0 bases at V and 10 bases at J; junction bases unmatched: 7. The CDR3 is 16 residues long. The CDR3 loop is CASSYSSGTGRSPLHF. The CDR3 DNA sequence: TGTGCCAGCAGTTACTCTTCTGGGACAGGGCGGTCACCCCTCCACTTT.

Many counts were recorded for this clonotype. This chain joins TRBV7-6 and TRBJ1-4, with D unclear. Germline lookup yields CDR1 SGHVS and CDR2 FNYEAQ. The CDR3 has 16 amino acids. V was shortened by 2 bases and J by 0 bases, with 10 bases between the two germline ends. The CDR3 protein is CASSLSPLTTNEKLFF. CDR3 in DNA: TGTGCCAGCAGCTTATCCCCTCTAACAACTAATGAAAAACTGTTTTTT. Full variable domain (remainder filled in from reference TRBV7-6 and TRBJ1-4): GAGVSQSPRYKVTKRGQDVALRCDPISGHVSLYWYRQALGQGPEFLTYFNYEAQQDKSGLPNDRFSAERPEGSISTLTIQRTEQRDSAMYRCASSLSPLTTNEKLFFGSGTQLSVL.

This chain links TRBV6-2 or TRBV6-3 with TRBJ1-5; D ambiguous. From germline, CDR1 is MNHEY and CDR2 SVGEGT. With 10 bases removed from V and 2 bases from J, the gap between germline ends came to 12 bases. The CDR3 consists of 13 residues. The CDR3, as DNA: TGTGCCATCCGTGGAAGCGGCAATCAGCCCCAGCATTTT. Translation gives CAIRGSGNQPQHF.

The V gene is TRBV20-1, the J gene TRBJ2-1, with a weak D call TRBD2 (5 bases). V was cut by 3 bases and J by 5 bases, with 17 bases left in between. The CDR3 spans 15 residues. Germline loops: CDR1 DFQATT, CDR2 SNEGSKA (reference sequence). The DNA for the CDR3 is TGCAGTGCTAGCGCTGGAGGATTTGCCCACAATGAGCAGTTCTTC. Protein sequence: CSASAGGFAHNEQFF.

The J gene is TRBJ2-2, the V gene TRBV29-1; D is unclear. Deletions cut 5 bases from V and 5 bases from J, with 12 bases between. This CDR3 has 13 residues. Germline CDR1 reads SQVTM; CDR2 reads ANQGSEA. CDR3 loop: CSVRNVGTGELFF. Written as DNA, the CDR3 is TGCAGCGTTCGTAACGTTGGGACCGGGGAGCTGTTTTTT.